What follows is one T cell receptor (beta chain) and its context. This specimen comes from a study of PD-L1 blockade in urothelial cancer. Repertoires were generated with immunoSEQ multiplex PCR, while TCRdb's copy carries only in-frame clones and drops some. The sample lists 100,000 to 150,000 clones, about 82% occurring once. The time point: peripheral blood 6 weeks after treatment start. The CDR3 covers 17 residues. Germline CDR1 LNHNV, CDR2 YYDKDF (reference sequence). V was shortened by 0 bases and J by 2 bases, with 15 bases between the two germline ends. The chain is built from TRBV15 and TRBJ2-3; the D gene is possibly TRBD2 (6 bases). The source is a man in his fifties with urothelial cancer. Sequencing used PBMCs, obtained around atezolizumab (anti-PD-L1) treatment. CDR3 residues: CATSRDYRWGDTDTQYF. CDR3 nucleotides: TGTGCCACCAGCAGAGATTACCGGTGGGGGGACACAGATACGCAGTATTTT.